This TCR beta chain comes out of a study of blood T cell repertoires in COVID-19. About the study: In each case, the material was cDNA or gDNA derived from T cells, B-cell-depleted T cells, or PBMCs.

Trimming at V came to 6 bases and at J to 3 bases, leaving 8 bases not matched to a gene. Per the germline V gene, CDR1 is MNHEY and CDR2 is SVGAGI. The CDR3 is 15 amino acids. Seattle cases were enrolled at active infection and followed longitudinally. Original data processing: Estimates of nucleated cell counts were drawn from the amplification of reference gene primers. Sequencing was performed with immunoSEQ multiplex PCR; in TCRdb, only in-frame clones are kept and a portion is missing. V, J and clone size reflect that table, while D and trimming were determined from the DNA. Of more than 45,000 clones in the sample, around 84% were seen once.

Sequencing input: peripheral blood. The chain carries TRBV6-5 and TRBJ1-3; 7 positions agree with TRBD1. This clonotype originated in a woman older than 75 with COVID-19, enrolled during active disease. The CDR3 protein is CASRYSTGSGNTIYF. In nucleotides, the CDR3 is TGTGCCAGCAGGTATTCGACAGGGAGTGGAAACACCATATATTTT.